This T cell receptor (beta chain) was profiled in a study of blood T cell dynamics during melanoma immunotherapy. The study, taken as a whole, reports: At W3, later disease-control patients showed bifurcated PBMC repertoire changes, unlike progressors.

As to time point: pre-treatment baseline. Blood was drawn before treatment and at week 3 after checkpoint blockade. Patients had no prior systemic cancer treatment, immunosuppressants or other active cancers. This clone was counted between two and nine times. Its antigen remains unidentified. Here immunoSEQ multiplex PCR was the method, and the copy in TCRdb shows in-frame clones only, minus some. The sample comprises 10,000 to 15,000 clones, approximately 86% of which are singletons, and approximately 4.4% rests with the top ten. Source: blood, taken from a patient treated with checkpoint blockade. The sequence was collected from a human donor with melanoma.

This CDR3 is CASSPFDRNSPLHF. The CDR3 coding sequence is TGTGCCAGCTCACCATTCGATAGAAACTCACCCCTCCACTTT. The chain carries TRBV18 and TRBJ1-6; no reliable D call. V was clipped by 2 bases and J by 10 bases, with 12 bases between them. CDR3 size: 14 residues. Germline V gene sequence: CDR1 KGHSH, CDR2 LQKENI. The whole variable domain, filled in from reference TRBV18 and TRBJ1-6, reads NAGVMQNPRHLVRRRGQEARLRCSPMKGHSHVYWYRQLPEEGLKFMVYLQKENIIDESGMPKERFSAEFPKEGPSILRIQQVVRGDSAAYFCASSPFDRNSPLHFGNGTRLTVT.